The next 14 T cell receptor beta chains were all read from a single sample in a study of cytomegalovirus exposure and HLA in healthy donors. Clones were sequenced by immunoSEQ multiplex PCR, and TCRdb holds only the in-frame ones, with some missing. The sample shows about 280,000 clones, around nine tenths of them seen only once. Source material: PBMCs. Receptors were obtained from a woman between 18 and 30 years old in good health and CMV-seronegative.

The chain recombines TRBV5-4 with TRBJ2-2; 8 bases are a match to TRBD2. CDR3 length equals 17 residues. V was clipped by 0 bases and J by 6 bases; unmatched bases: 10. Germline CDR1 SGHNT, CDR2 YYREEE (reference sequence). CDR3 in amino acids: CASSLGGGRYIAGELFF. The CDR3 region has the DNA TGTGCCAGCAGCTTGGGGGGCGGGAGGTACATCGCCGGGGAGCTGTTTTTT. Full variable domain (outside the CDR3, taken from reference TRBV5-4 and TRBJ2-2): ETGVTQSPTHLIKTRGQQVTLRCSSQSGHNTVSWYQQALGQGPQFIFQYYREEENGRGNFPPRFSGLQFPNYSSELNVNALELDDSALYLCASSLGGGRYIAGELFFGEGSRLTVL.

In this sample, this clone turned up once. The chain couples TRBV4-1 to TRBJ1-1, with TRBD1 as a possible D gene (6 bases). Germline values: CDR1 MGHRA, CDR2 YSYEKL. The V end was cut by 6 bases, the J end by 0 bases, with 14 bases between. The CDR3 length is 15 residues. CDR3 bases: TGCGCCAGCAGGTCAGAAGCAGGGGTGAACACTGAAGCTTTCTTT. Translated, it gives CASRSEAGVNTEAFF.

The chain combines TRBV28 with TRBJ1-4; the D gene is possibly TRBD1 (5 bases). Trimming took off 5 bases at V and 4 bases at J, with 14 bases between the two ends. Germline loops: CDR1 MDHEN, CDR2 SYDVKM. This CDR3 comprises 15 residues. The CDR3 sequence: CASSNSGLGNEKLFF. DNA of the CDR3: TGTGCCAGCAGTAACTCAGGGTTGGGTAATGAAAAACTGTTTTTT. Looking up the rest from reference TRBV28 and TRBJ1-4 gives the full variable domain: DVKVTQSSRYLVKRTGEKVFLECVQDMDHENMFWYRQDPGLGLRLIYFSYDVKMKEKGDIPEGYSVSREKKERFSLILESASTNQTSMYLCASSNSGLGNEKLFFGSGTQLSVL.

This chain uses TRBV6-5 with TRBJ2-7; no firm D call. Germline V lookup: CDR1 MNHEY, CDR2 SVGAGI. Trimming pared 4 bases from V and 0 bases from J, leaving 4 bases between. The CDR3 has 12 residues. The CDR3 DNA sequence: TGTGCCAGCAGTTCGAGCTCCTACGAGCAGTACTTC. Amino acid sequence: CASSSSSYEQYF.

This chain uses TRBV11-2 with TRBJ2-1; 9 bases agree with TRBD2. The germline V gene encodes CDR1 SGHAT and CDR2 FQNNGV. V lost 7 bases and J lost 8; bases outside the gene matches: 18. The CDR3 contains 17 residues. CDR3 protein: CASTGVSGGTIQDEQFF. The CDR3 region has the DNA TGTGCCAGCACGGGGGTTAGCGGGGGAACTATACAAGATGAGCAGTTCTTC.

The chain recombines TRBV10-2 with TRBJ1-3; 7 bases agree with TRBD1. Germline V lookup: CDR1 WSHSY, CDR2 SAAADI. After removal of 6 bases from V and 0 bases from J, the junction contained 5 bases not matched to a gene. This CDR3 is 15 amino acids long. The CDR3 nucleotides are TGCGCCAGCAGCGGGACAGCTAGCTCTGGAAACACCATATATTTT. It encodes CASSGTASSGNTIYF.

The rearrangement uses TRBV28 and TRBJ2-2, with a tentative D call TRBD1 (6 bases). The V gene's germline CDR1 is MDHEN and CDR2 SYDVKM. V lost 5 bases to trimming and J lost 2 bases, with 12 bases between them. CDR3 size: 15 residues. CDR3 DNA: TGTGCCAGCAGTCAAGACAGGCTTAACACCGGGGAGCTGTTTTTT. The encoded protein is CASSQDRLNTGELFF.

The chain combines TRBV4-3 with TRBJ2-1, with 8 positions matching TRBD1. Germline loops: CDR1 LGHNA, CDR2 YSLEER. This CDR3 is built from 18 residues. Germline trimming cut 0 bases from V and 6 bases from J; bases unmatched to any gene: 13. The CDR3 loop is CASSQDLIRTGLGNEQFF. DNA of the CDR3: TGCGCCAGCAGCCAAGATCTCATAAGGACAGGGCTTGGCAATGAGCAGTTCTTC.

The chain has TRBV11-3 and TRBJ2-7; weak D call: TRBD2 (6 bases). Germline lookup yields CDR1 SGHNT and CDR2 YENEEA. The CDR3 is 13 amino acids. The germline V and J ends were trimmed by 1 base and 3 bases, with 7 bases remaining between them. The CDR3 spells CASSLAGSYEQYF. In nucleotides, the CDR3 is TGTGCCAGCAGCTTAGCCGGGAGCTACGAGCAGTACTTC.

The V and J genes are TRBV28 and TRBJ1-1, with D perhaps matching TRBD1 (6 bases). Trimming cost V 3 bases and J 5 bases, with 16 bases left between them. Germline V CDR1 and CDR2: MDHEN, SYDVKM. The CDR3 totals 15 residues. This CDR3 is CASSFTGTGGTEAFF. CDR3 DNA sequence: TGTGCCAGCAGTTTCACAGGGACGGGGGGGACTGAAGCTTTCTTT.

The V gene is TRBV4-3, the J gene TRBJ1-2; possibly TRBD1 for D (5 bases). Trimming left V 1 base short and J 5 bases short, with 8 bases between. The CDR3 is 13 residues long. Germline V gene sequence: CDR1 LGHNA, CDR2 YSLEER. CDR3 protein: CASSQGRGYGYTF. The CDR3 region has the DNA TGCGCCAGCAGCCAAGGGAGGGGATATGGCTACACCTTC.

This sequence joins TRBV4-1 and TRBJ2-7, with 7 bases identical to TRBD1. CDR3 length: 15 amino acids. Unmatched junction bases numbered 6, after V lost 2 bases and J lost 2 bases. Germline CDR1 is MGHRA and CDR2 is YSYEKL. In nucleotides, the CDR3 is TGCGCCAGCAGCCAACTCAGGGACAGCACCTACGAGCAGTACTTC. It encodes CASSQLRDSTYEQYF.

V and J are TRBV4-1 and TRBJ2-1; D gene unclear. The CDR3 loop spans 14 amino acids. Trimming cost V 1 base and J 6 bases, with 10 bases left between them. Germline values: CDR1 MGHRA, CDR2 YSYEKL. CDR3 region: CASSQAPFGNEQFF. The CDR3 DNA sequence: TGCGCCAGCAGCCAAGCGCCCTTCGGCAATGAGCAGTTCTTC.

The CDR3 nucleotides read TGCGCCAGCAGCTTGGTGGTCGGCGGGAAGACCCAGTACTTC. Protein: CASSLVVGGKTQYF. V is TRBV5-1 and J is TRBJ2-5, with D tentatively TRBD2 (6 bases). V was clipped by 0 bases and J by 6 bases, with 12 bases between them. Germline V lookup: CDR1 SGHRS, CDR2 YFSETQ. The CDR3 totals 14 residues.